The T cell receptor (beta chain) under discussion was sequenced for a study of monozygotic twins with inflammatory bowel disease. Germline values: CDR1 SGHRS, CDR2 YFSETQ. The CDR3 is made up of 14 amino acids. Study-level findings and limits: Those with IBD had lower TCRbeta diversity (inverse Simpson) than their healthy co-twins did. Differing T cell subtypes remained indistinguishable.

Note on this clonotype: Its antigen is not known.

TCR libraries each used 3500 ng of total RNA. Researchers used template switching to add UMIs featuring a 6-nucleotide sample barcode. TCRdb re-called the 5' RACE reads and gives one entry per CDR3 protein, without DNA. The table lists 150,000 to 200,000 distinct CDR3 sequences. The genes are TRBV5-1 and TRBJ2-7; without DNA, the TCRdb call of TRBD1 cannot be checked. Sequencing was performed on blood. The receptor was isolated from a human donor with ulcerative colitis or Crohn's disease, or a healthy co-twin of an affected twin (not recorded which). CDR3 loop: CASSLGAVSYEQYF.